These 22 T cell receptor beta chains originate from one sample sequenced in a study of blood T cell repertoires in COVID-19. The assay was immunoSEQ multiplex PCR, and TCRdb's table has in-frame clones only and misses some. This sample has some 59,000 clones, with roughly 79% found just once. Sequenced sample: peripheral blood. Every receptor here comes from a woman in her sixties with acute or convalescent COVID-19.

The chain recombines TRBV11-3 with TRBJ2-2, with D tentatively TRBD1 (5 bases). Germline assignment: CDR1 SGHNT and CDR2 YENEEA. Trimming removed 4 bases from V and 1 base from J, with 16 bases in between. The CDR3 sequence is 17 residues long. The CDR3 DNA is TGTGCCAGCAGCTCATCCTGGCTGGGGCGGAACACCGGGGAGCTGTTTTTT. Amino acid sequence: CASSSSWLGRNTGELFF. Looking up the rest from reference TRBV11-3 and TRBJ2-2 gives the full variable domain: EAGVVQSPRYKIIEKKQPVAFWCNPISGHNTLYWYLQNLGQGPELLIRYENEEAVDDSQLPKDRFSAERLKGVDSTLKIQPAELGDSAVYLCASSSSWLGRNTGELFFGEGSRLTVL.

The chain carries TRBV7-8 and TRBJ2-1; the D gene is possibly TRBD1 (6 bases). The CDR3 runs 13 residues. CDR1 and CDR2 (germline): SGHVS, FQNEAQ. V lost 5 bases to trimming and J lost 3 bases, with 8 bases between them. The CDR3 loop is CASSPQGYNEQFF. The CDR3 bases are TGTGCCAGCAGCCCACAGGGCTACAATGAGCAGTTCTTC.

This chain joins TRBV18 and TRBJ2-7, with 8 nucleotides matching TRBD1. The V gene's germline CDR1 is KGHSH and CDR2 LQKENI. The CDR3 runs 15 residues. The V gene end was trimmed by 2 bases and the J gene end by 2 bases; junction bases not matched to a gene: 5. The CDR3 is CASSPGPGGTYEQYF. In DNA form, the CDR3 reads TGTGCCAGCTCACCAGGTCCAGGGGGCACCTACGAGCAGTACTTC. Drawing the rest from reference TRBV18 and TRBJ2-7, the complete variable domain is NAGVMQNPRHLVRRRGQEARLRCSPMKGHSHVYWYRQLPEEGLKFMVYLQKENIIDESGMPKERFSAEFPKEGPSILRIQQVVRGDSAAYFCASSPGPGGTYEQYFGPGTRLTVT.

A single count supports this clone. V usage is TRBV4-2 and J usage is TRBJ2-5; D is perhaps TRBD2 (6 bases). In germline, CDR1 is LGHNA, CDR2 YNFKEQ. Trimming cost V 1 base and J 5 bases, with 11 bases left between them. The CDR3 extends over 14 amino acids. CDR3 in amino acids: CASSQGRDQETQYF. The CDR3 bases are TGTGCCAGCAGCCAAGGGAGGGATCAGGAGACCCAGTACTTC.

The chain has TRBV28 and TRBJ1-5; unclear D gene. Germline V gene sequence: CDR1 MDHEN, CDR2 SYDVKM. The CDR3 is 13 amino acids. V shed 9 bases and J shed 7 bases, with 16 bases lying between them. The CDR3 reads CASLVTQNQPQHF. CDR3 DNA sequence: TGTGCCAGTCTCGTCACCCAGAACCAGCCCCAGCATTTT.

The CDR3 nucleotides are TGTGCCAGCAGCGGGACAGACGCAACTAATGAAAAACTGTTTTTT. Protein: CASSGTDATNEKLFF. V is TRBV7-9 and J is TRBJ1-4; 7 positions match TRBD1. Germline loops: CDR1 SEHNR, CDR2 FQNEAQ (reference sequence). J lost 0 bases, V lost 5 bases, and 3 bases had no gene match. The CDR3 contains 15 residues.

CDR3 protein: CASSFPLSYEQYF. Written as DNA, the CDR3 is TGTGCCAGCAGCTTTCCTCTCTCCTACGAGCAGTACTTC. This chain links TRBV5-8 with TRBJ2-7; D is unclear. The germline V gene encodes CDR1 SGHTS and CDR2 YDEGEE. CDR3 length equals 13 residues. V lost 2 bases, J lost 0 bases, and 6 bases lay in between.

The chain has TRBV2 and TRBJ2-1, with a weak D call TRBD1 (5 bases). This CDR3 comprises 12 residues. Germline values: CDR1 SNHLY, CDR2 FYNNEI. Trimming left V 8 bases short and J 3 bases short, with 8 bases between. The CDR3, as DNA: TGTGCCAGCGTGCAGGGCTACAATGAGCAGTTCTTC. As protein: CASVQGYNEQFF. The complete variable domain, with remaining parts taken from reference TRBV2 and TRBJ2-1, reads EPEVTQTPSHQVTQMGQEVILRCVPISNHLYFYWYRQILGQKVEFLVSFYNNEISEKSEIFDDQFSVERPDGSNFTLKIRSTKLEDSAMYFCASVQGYNEQFFGPGTRLTVL.

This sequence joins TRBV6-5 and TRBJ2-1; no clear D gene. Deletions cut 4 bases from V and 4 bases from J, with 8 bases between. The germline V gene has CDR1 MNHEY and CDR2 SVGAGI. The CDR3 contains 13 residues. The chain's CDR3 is CASSWAGYNEQFF. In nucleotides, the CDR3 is TGTGCCAGCAGTTGGGCCGGTTACAATGAGCAGTTCTTC.

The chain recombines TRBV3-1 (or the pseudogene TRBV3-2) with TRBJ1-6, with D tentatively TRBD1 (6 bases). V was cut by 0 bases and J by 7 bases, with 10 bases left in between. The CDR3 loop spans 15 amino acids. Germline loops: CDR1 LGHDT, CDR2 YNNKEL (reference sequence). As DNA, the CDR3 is TGTGCCAGCAGCCAAGAGGGGCAGGGGAATTCACCCCTCCACTTT. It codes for CASSQEGQGNSPLHF.

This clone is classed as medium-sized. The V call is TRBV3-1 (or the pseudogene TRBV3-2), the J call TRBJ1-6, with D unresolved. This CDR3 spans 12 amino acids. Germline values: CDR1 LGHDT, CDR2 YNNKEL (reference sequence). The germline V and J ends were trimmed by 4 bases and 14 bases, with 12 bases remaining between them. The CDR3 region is CASSPSFGTLHF. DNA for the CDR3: TGTGCCAGCAGCCCTAGCTTCGGGACCCTCCACTTT.

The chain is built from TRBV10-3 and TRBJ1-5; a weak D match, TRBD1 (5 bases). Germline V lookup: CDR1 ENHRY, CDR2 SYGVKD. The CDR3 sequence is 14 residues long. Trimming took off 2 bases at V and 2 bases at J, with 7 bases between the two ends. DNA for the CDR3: TGTGCCATCAGTGAGGGAGGGGGCAATCAGCCCCAGCATTTT. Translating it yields CAISEGGGNQPQHF.

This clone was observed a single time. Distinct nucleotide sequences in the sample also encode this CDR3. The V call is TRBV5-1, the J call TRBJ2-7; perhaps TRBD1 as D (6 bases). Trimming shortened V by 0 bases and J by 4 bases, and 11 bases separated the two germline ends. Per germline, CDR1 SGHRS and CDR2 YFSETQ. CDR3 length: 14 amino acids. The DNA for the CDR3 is TGCGCCAGCAGCTTGGACAGGGAATTGTACGAGCAGTACTTC. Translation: CASSLDRELYEQYF. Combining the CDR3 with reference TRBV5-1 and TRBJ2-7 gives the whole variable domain KAGVTQTPRYLIKTRGQQVTLSCSPISGHRSVSWYQQTPGQGLQFLFEYFSETQRNKGNFPGRFSGRQFSNSRSEMNVSTLELGDSALYLCASSLDRELYEQYFGPGTRLTVT.

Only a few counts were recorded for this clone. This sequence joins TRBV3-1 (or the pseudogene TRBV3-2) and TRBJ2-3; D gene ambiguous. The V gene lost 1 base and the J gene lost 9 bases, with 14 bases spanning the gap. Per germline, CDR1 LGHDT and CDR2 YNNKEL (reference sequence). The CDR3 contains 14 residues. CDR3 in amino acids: CASSQVPHSPTQYF. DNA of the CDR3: TGTGCCAGCAGCCAAGTCCCCCACAGTCCCACGCAGTATTTT.

The CDR3 nucleotides are TGTGCCAGCAGCCTCTCGGAGGGCTACGAGCAGTACTTC. As protein: CASSLSEGYEQYF. V and J are TRBV2 and TRBJ2-7, with D maybe TRBD2 (6 bases). Germline values: CDR1 SNHLY, CDR2 FYNNEI. The ends were cut back, 6 bases at V and 3 bases at J, with 12 bases in the middle. CDR3 length: 13 amino acids.

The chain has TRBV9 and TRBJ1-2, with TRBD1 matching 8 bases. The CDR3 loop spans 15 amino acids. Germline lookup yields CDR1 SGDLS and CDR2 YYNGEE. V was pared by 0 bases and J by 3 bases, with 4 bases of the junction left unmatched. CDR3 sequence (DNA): TGTGCCAGCAGCGTAGGTACAGGGGGGGACTATGGCTACACCTTC. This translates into CASSVGTGGDYGYTF.

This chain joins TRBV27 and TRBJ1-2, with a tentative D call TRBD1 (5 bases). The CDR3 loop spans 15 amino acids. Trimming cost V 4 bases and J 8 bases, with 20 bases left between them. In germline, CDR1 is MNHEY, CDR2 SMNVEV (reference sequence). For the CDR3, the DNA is TGTGCCAGCAGTTCACAACAGGAGCTTGCAGGGGGCTACACCTTC. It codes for CASSSQQELAGGYTF.

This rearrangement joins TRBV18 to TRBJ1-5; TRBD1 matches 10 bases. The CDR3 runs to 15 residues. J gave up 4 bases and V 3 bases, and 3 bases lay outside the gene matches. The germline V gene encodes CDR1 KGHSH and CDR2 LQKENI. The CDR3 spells CASSPPGQGNQPQHF. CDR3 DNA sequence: TGTGCCAGCTCACCGCCGGGACAGGGGAATCAGCCCCAGCATTTT.

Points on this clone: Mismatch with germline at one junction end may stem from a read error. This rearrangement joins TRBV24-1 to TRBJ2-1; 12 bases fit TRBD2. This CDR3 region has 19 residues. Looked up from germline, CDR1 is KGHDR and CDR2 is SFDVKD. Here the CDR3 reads CVTSDLPLAGGSSYNEQFF. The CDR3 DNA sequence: TGTGTCACCAGTGATTTGCCCCTAGCGGGGGGGAGCTCCTACAATGAGCAGTTCTTC.

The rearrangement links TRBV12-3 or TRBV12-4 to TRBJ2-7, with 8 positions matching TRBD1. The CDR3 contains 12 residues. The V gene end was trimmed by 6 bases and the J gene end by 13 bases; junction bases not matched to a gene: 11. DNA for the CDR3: TGTGCCAGCAGCTCCGGACAGGGAAAGGGCTACTTC. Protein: CASSSGQGKGYF.

In DNA form, the CDR3 reads TGTGCCAGCAGCCAAAGAGGGACAACCTACAATGAGCAGTTCTTC. It specifies CASSQRGTTYNEQFF. The J gene is TRBJ2-1, the V gene TRBV14, with D maybe TRBD1 (6 bases). The CDR3 extends over 15 amino acids. Germline V CDR1 and CDR2: SGHDN, FVKESK. Deletions cut 2 bases from V and 2 bases from J, with 10 bases between.

The CDR3 spells CASSQPRQNAQEKLFF. The CDR3 region has the DNA TGCGCCAGCAGCCAGCCTCGACAGAACGCTCAGGAAAAACTGTTTTTT. The V gene is TRBV4-1, the J gene TRBJ1-4; a possible D gene is TRBD1 (5 bases). Trimming removed 3 bases at V and 8 bases at J, with 19 bases between. The length of the CDR3 is 16 residues. From germline, CDR1 is MGHRA and CDR2 YSYEKL.